This record covers a single T cell receptor beta chain. The data originate from a study of blood T cell repertoires in COVID-19. Whole-study context: Collection of acute and convalescent COVID-19 samples took place in the United States, Italy and Spain. In each case, the material was cDNA or gDNA derived from T cells, B-cell-depleted T cells, or PBMCs.

Original data processing: Amplification of reference gene primers was used by the study to estimate nucleated cell counts. Assay: immunoSEQ multiplex PCR; the TCRdb copy retains only in-frame clones and omits some. V and J calls plus clone size are reproduced from that table; the DNA served to infer D and trimming. The sample lists about 250,000 clones, 65% to 85% seen once, with less than 2% in the top ten. This CDR3 is 16 amino acids long. Trimming took 3 bases from V and 3 from J; bases not matched to a gene: 6. Germline CDR1 and CDR2: GTSNPN and SVGIG (reference sequence). This sequence originates from a woman in her thirties or forties who had recovered from COVID-19. The genes are TRBV30 and TRBJ1-6; TRBD1 agrees at 9 bases. The sequencing sample was made of peripheral blood. The CDR3 here is CAWRRTGELYNSPLHF. Here the CDR3 DNA reads TGTGCCTGGAGGAGGACAGGGGAGCTCTATAATTCACCCCTCCACTTT.